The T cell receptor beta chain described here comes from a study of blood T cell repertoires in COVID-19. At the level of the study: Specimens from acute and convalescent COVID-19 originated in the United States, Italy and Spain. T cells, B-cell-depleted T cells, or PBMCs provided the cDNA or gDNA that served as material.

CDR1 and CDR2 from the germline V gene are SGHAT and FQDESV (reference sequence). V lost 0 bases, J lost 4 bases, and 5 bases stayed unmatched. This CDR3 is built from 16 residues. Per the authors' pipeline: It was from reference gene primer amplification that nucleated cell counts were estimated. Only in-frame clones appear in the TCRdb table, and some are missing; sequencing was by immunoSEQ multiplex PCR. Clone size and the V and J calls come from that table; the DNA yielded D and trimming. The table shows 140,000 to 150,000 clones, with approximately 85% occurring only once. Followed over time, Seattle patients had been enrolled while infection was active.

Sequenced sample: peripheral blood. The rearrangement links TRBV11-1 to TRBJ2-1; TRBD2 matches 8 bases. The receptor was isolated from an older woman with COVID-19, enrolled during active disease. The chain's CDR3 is CASSLARTSNYNEQFF. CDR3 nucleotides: TGTGCCAGCAGCTTAGCCCGGACTAGCAATTACAATGAGCAGTTCTTC. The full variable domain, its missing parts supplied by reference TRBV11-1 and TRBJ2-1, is EAEVAQSPRYKITEKSQAVAFWCDPISGHATLYWYRQILGQGPELLVQFQDESVVDDSQLPKDRFSAERLKGVDSTLKIQPAELGDSAMYLCASSLARTSNYNEQFFGPGTRLTVL.